The T cell receptor beta chain described here comes from a study of shared clonotypes between healthy human individuals. Study as a whole: Per donor, CD8 memory used one plate, CD8 naive used two, CD4 memory used three and CD4 naive used three.

Trimming cost V 5 bases and J 5 bases, with 13 bases left between them. Germline V lookup: CDR1 MNHEY, CDR2 SMNVEV (reference sequence). CDR3 size: 14 residues. In the authors' workflow: Filtering differed for immunoSEQ, which gave only junction sequences without quality scores. Data came from immunoSEQ multiplex PCR; TCRdb stores just in-frame clones and leaves some out. D and trimming come from the DNA, and the V and J calls and clone size come from that table. This table has around 720,000 clones, around three quarters appearing once. Study-wide results and caveats: The low donor count limited represented genetic and exposure-history diversity.

A remark on this clone: Its antigen is not identified.

The chain carries TRBV27 and TRBJ1-5; D uncertain. The TCR was taken from a young woman in good health. The sequenced material came from memory CD4+ T cells sorted from blood. The subset here: CD45RA-negative fraction. The DNA for the CDR3 is TGTGCCAGCAGTCCTTGGCGCGGACATCAGCCCCAGCATTTT. Protein: CASSPWRGHQPQHF.